The T cell receptor beta chain described here comes from a study of blood T cell repertoires in COVID-19. In the study overall: Acute and convalescent COVID-19 samples came from the United States, Italy and Spain. The analysed material was cDNA or gDNA that came from T cells, B-cell-depleted T cells, or PBMCs.

Original processing notes: Amplification with reference gene primers provided the estimates of nucleated cell counts. The method was immunoSEQ multiplex PCR; TCRdb's version includes in-frame clones alone and lacks a portion of them. V, J and clone size derive from that table, while D and trimming were established from the DNA sequence. The data contain about 230,000 clones, approximately 87% of them singletons. Trimming cost V 1 base and J 0 bases; bases outside gene matches: 2. The CDR3 spans 15 residues. CDR1 is SGHVS, CDR2 FNYEAQ, per germline. The chain is built from TRBV7-6 and TRBJ1-1, with 7 nucleotides matching TRBD1. The sequenced sample consisted of peripheral blood. This receptor was identified in a woman in her seventies with active or convalescent COVID-19. This chain's CDR3 is CASSLGTGLNTEAFF. CDR3 nucleotides: TGTGCCAGCAGCTTAGGGACAGGCCTGAACACTGAAGCTTTCTTT.